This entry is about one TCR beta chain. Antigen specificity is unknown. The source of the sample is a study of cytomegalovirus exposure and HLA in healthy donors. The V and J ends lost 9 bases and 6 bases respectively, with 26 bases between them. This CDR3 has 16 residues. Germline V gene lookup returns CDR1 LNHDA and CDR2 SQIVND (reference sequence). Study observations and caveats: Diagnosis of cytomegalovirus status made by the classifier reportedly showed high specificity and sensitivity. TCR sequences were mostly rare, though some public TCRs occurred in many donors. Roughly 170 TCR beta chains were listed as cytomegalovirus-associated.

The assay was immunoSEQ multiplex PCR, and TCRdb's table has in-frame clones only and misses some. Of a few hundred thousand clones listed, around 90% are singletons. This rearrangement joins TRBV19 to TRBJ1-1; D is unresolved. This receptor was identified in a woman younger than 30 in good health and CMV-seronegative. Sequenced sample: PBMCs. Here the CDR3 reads CASLGGYGFRVAEAFF. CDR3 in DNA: TGTGCCAGCCTCGGAGGGTACGGGTTTCGGGTGGCTGAAGCTTTCTTT.